The present TCR beta chain was sequenced within a study of blood T cell repertoires in COVID-19. The assay was immunoSEQ multiplex PCR, and TCRdb's table has in-frame clones only and misses some. Of approximately 350,000 clones in the sample, about nine tenths were seen once. V gave up 3 bases and J gave up 3 bases, with 8 bases separating them. Germline CDR1 is KGHSH and CDR2 is LQKENI. The CDR3 has 13 amino acids. The chain uses TRBV18 and TRBJ1-2, with unresolved D. Sequencing input: peripheral blood. This receptor was taken from a woman in her fifties or sixties with COVID-19, enrolled during active disease. The CDR3 bases are TGTGCCAGCTCACCCACGTCGGACTATGGCTACACCTTC. As protein: CASSPTSDYGYTF.